Listed below are T cell receptor beta chains from one sample, sequenced in a study of T cells after yellow fever vaccination. One entry per CDR3 protein results from TCRdb running MiXCR on the 5' RACE reads. This table has 200,000 to 250,000 distinct CDR3 sequences, less than 9% appearing once. This specimen was CD4+ T cells sorted from PBMCs, taken 15 days after the yellow fever booster vaccination. These receptors came from a young man who received the YFV17D yellow fever vaccine. CDR3s include the opening cysteine and the closing phenylalanine or tryptophan. A D gene is named only where the DNA matches it firmly. Part of the rows lack a size; the others show once, few, many or a class for expanded clones.

>11|TRBV7-9|.|.|TRBJ2-7
CASSAVREQYF
TGTGCCAGCAGCGCCGTGCGGGAGCAGTACTTC
>15|TRBV27|.|TRBD2|TRBJ2-3
CASSLMTSGSYTQYF
TGTGCCAGCAGTCTAATGACTAGCGGGAGTTATACGCAGTATTTT
>14|TRBV11-1|few|.|TRBJ2-1
CASSLYTSYNEQFF
TGTGCCAGCAGCTTGTACACCTCCTACAATGAGCAGTTCTTC
>17|TRBV18|few|.|TRBJ2-3
CASSPGIELDVWDTQYF
TGTGCCAGCTCACCCGGGATTGAACTAGACGTATGGGATACGCAGTATTTT
>15|TRBV5-1|many|.|TRBJ2-3
CASRRSGVPTDTQYF
TGCGCCAGCAGAAGGAGCGGAGTTCCCACAGATACGCAGTATTTT
>19|TRBV25-1|few|TRBD2|TRBJ2-1
CASSPSGGGLAGLGNEQFF
TGTGCCAGCAGTCCTTCGGGCGGGGGACTAGCGGGACTTGGGAATGAGCAGTTCTTC
>14|TRBV27|few|.|TRBJ2-7
CASSLSPSAYEQYF
TGTGCCAGCAGTTTAAGTCCCAGCGCCTACGAGCAGTACTTC
>14|TRBV6-4|few|TRBD2|TRBJ2-1
CASSVTSGIDEQFF
TGTGCCAGCAGCGTGACTAGCGGGATCGATGAGCAGTTCTTC
>17|TRBV7-2|many|TRBD2|TRBJ2-2
CASSPLAGVQVAGELFF
TGTGCCAGCAGCCCTCTAGCGGGAGTGCAGGTCGCCGGGGAGCTGTTTTTT
>13|TRBV3-1|few|.|TRBJ1-1
CASSQVPNTEAFF
TGTGCCAGCAGCCAGGTTCCGAACACTGAAGCTTTCTTT
>19|TRBV4-3|few|TRBD2|TRBJ2-2
CASSRQISGRAYSTGELFF
TGCGCCAGCAGCCGGCAGATCAGCGGGAGGGCCTATAGCACCGGGGAGCTGTTTTTT
>14|TRBV19|.|.|TRBJ2-3
CATSSSGGTDTQYF
TGTGCCACCTCGAGTAGCGGAGGCACAGATACGCAGTATTTT
>14|TRBV7-2|few|TRBD2|TRBJ2-3
CASRTSGNTDTQYF
TGTGCCAGCAGAACTAGCGGAAACACAGATACGCAGTATTTT
>14|TRBV11-2|few|TRBD1|TRBJ1-4
CASSLGQGNEKLFF
TGTGCCAGCAGCTTAGGACAGGGGAACGAAAAACTGTTTTTT
>14|TRBV24-1|.|.|TRBJ2-7
CATSDLKTIYEQYF
TGTGCCACCAGTGATTTGAAGACAATTTACGAGCAGTACTTC
>14|TRBV3-1|.|.|TRBJ2-2
CGSSQLGEAGELFF
TGTGGCAGCAGCCAATTGGGCGAGGCCGGGGAGCTGTTTTTT
>13|TRBV28|few|TRBD1|TRBJ2-7
CASSLPTGNEQYF
TGTGCCAGCAGTTTACCGACAGGGAACGAGCAGTACTTC
>15|TRBV7-9|.|.|TRBJ2-1
CASSLLGVSYNEQFF
TGTGCCAGCAGCTTATTGGGGGTCTCCTACAATGAGCAGTTCTTC
>16|TRBV5-1|many|TRBD2|TRBJ2-3
CASSLGTSGRTDTQYF
TGCGCCAGCAGCTTGGGGACTAGCGGCCGCACAGATACGCAGTATTTT
>15|TRBV4-3|.|.|TRBJ1-5
CASSQDYGVIQPQHF
TGCGCCAGCAGCCAAGATTATGGGGTGATTCAGCCCCAGCATTTT
>13|TRBV4-3|few|.|TRBJ1-6
CASSPARGGILHF
TGCGCCAGCAGCCCAGCGCGAGGGGGGATCCTCCACTTT
>17|TRBV14|.|.|TRBJ2-5
CASSQDPRWGYQETQYF
TGTGCCAGCAGCCAAGATCCCAGATGGGGGTACCAAGAGACCCAGTACTTC
>14|TRBV9|many|.|TRBJ2-2
CASSVVGVPGELFF
TGTGCCAGCAGCGTAGTTGGGGTGCCCGGGGAGCTGTTTTTT
>16|TRBV10-3|few|TRBD2|TRBJ2-1
CAIDLTGLAGRIQQFF
TGTGCCATCGATTTGACGGGACTAGCGGGTCGAATTCAGCAGTTCTTC
>15|TRBV4-2|few|TRBD2|TRBJ2-7
CASSPVTSSSYEQYF
TGTGCCAGCAGCCCAGTGACTAGCAGTTCCTACGAGCAGTACTTC
>15|TRBV5-1|many|.|TRBJ2-7
CASSWATDIHYEQYF
TGCGCCAGCAGTTGGGCGACAGATATACACTACGAGCAGTACTTC
>13|TRBV10-2|.|.|TRBJ2-7
CASSDKRLYEQYF
TGCGCCAGCAGTGATAAAAGACTCTACGAGCAGTACTTC
>13|TRBV10-2|.|TRBD1|TRBJ2-5
CASLGTGEETQYF
TGCGCCAGCCTCGGAACAGGGGAAGAGACCCAGTACTTC
>18|TRBV9|.|TRBD2|TRBJ2-5
CASSVGALAETHGETQYF
TGTGCCAGCAGCGTAGGTGCACTAGCGGAAACTCACGGGGAGACCCAGTACTTC
>14|TRBV5-1|few|.|TRBJ2-1
CASSQQTAYNEQFF
TGCGCCAGCAGCCAGCAGACAGCTTACAATGAGCAGTTCTTC
>16|TRBV12-3/TRBV12-4|many|.|TRBJ1-1
CASSTPLGLGDTEAFF
TGTGCCAGCAGTACCCCCTTGGGGTTGGGGGACACTGAAGCTTTCTTT
>14|TRBV20-1|.|TRBD2|TRBJ2-3
CSALGGSGTDTQYF
TGCAGTGCTCTCGGCGGGAGTGGCACAGATACGCAGTATTTT
>14|TRBV23-1|few|.|TRBJ2-7
CASSQSDYTGEQYF
TGCGCCAGCAGTCAATCGGACTACACTGGGGAGCAGTACTTC
>18|TRBV6-2/TRBV6-3|many|.|TRBJ2-7
CASRRPGLLASQTYEQYF
TGTGCCAGCAGGAGACCAGGACTCTTGGCCTCCCAGACCTACGAGCAGTACTTC
>12|TRBV29-1|many|TRBD1|TRBJ1-1
CSVRDSAREAFF
TGCAGCGTTCGGGACAGCGCCCGTGAAGCTTTCTTT
>15|TRBV7-2|many|.|TRBJ2-7
CASSYGSGPSREQYF
TGTGCCAGCAGCTACGGGAGTGGCCCTTCGCGTGAGCAGTACTTC
>16|TRBV5-5|few|.|TRBJ2-3
CASSLGSSSGTDTQYF
TGTGCCAGCAGCTTGGGTAGCTCTAGCGGCACAGATACGCAGTATTTT
>15|TRBV7-3|many|TRBD2|TRBJ2-1
CASSRSGSQYNEQFF
TGTGCCAGCAGCCGTAGCGGGAGCCAGTACAATGAGCAGTTCTTC
>14|TRBV11-2|.|.|TRBJ1-1
CASSSHRTNTEAFF
TGTGCCAGCAGCTCTCATCGAACGAACACTGAAGCTTTCTTT
>14|TRBV5-1|many|.|TRBJ2-7
CASSLGLGPGEQYF
TGCGCCAGCAGCTTGGGACTAGGACCCGGCGAGCAGTACTTC
>15|TRBV7-2|.|.|TRBJ2-5
CASTDRPSGERTQYF
TGTGCCAGCACCGATAGACCGTCGGGAGAGCGGACCCAGTACTTC
>16|TRBV5-1|many|.|TRBJ2-6
CASSTGTLSGANVLTF
TGCGCCAGCAGCACCGGGACACTCTCTGGGGCCAACGTCCTGACTTTC
>13|TRBV2|.|.|TRBJ1-3
CASSEAPGNTIYF
TGTGCCAGCAGTGAGGCCCCTGGAAACACCATATATTTT